This T cell receptor (beta chain) was captured in a study of blood T cells in healthy people across ages. Through a sample-barcoded 5' primer and a J-beta primer mix, a second PCR was run for about 6 to 11 cycles. One entry per CDR3 protein results from TCRdb running MiXCR on the 5' RACE reads. Here the sample spans about 1.6 million distinct CDR3 sequences, around 36% being singletons. This clonotype turned up a few times. The CDR3 length is 14 residues. V dropped 3 bases and J dropped 4 bases, with 12 bases sitting between them. Per germline, CDR1 MGHDK and CDR2 SYGVNS. This chain connects TRBV25-1 to TRBJ1-2; D not certain. The source of this sequence is a woman in her twenties or thirties in good health. The sequenced sample consisted of blood. This CDR3 is CASSEVPDGYGYTF. CDR3 coding DNA: TGTGCCAGCAGTGAGGTACCCGACGGCTATGGCTACACCTTC.